Listed here are 22 T cell receptor beta chains from one sample, sequenced in a study of T-cell memory formation after mild COVID-19. Using its own MiXCR run on the 5' RACE reads, TCRdb lists one record per CDR3 protein. Here the sample spans some 600,000 distinct CDR3 sequences, approximately 15% being singletons. The specimen was PBMCs or a T cell subset sorted from them (not recorded which). The receptors were gathered from an adult woman who had mild COVID-19 (a few samples of this study predate the infection). Cell type and time point are not known.

For the CDR3, the DNA is TGTGCCAGCAGTCCCCTTGGTAGCGCCTACGAGCAGTACTTC. It specifies CASSPLGSAYEQYF. The chain combines TRBV6-2 or TRBV6-3 with TRBJ2-7; perhaps TRBD2 as D (5 bases). The CDR3 sequence is 14 residues long. Germline V CDR1 and CDR2: MNHEY, SVGEGT. Trimming shortened V by 5 bases and J by 2 bases, and 13 bases separated the two germline ends.

This clonotype has just a few counts. The chain recombines TRBV4-1 with TRBJ1-1, with a weak D call TRBD1 (6 bases). Trimming removed 6 bases at V and 3 bases at J, with 11 bases between. CDR3 length: 13 residues. Germline V gives CDR1 MGHRA, CDR2 YSYEKL. The CDR3 sequence: CASSGEGDTEAFF. The CDR3 DNA follows: TGCGCCAGCAGTGGTGAGGGGGACACTGAAGCTTTCTTT.

This clonotype was seen a few times. This chain joins TRBV20-1 and TRBJ2-2; D not resolved. CDR1 is DFQATT and CDR2 is SNEGSKA in the germline V gene (reference sequence). The V and J ends lost 6 bases and 4 bases respectively, with 12 bases between them. CDR3 size: 13 residues. The CDR3 protein is CSAGGVGTGELFF. Here the CDR3 DNA reads TGCAGTGCGGGTGGGGTTGGCACCGGGGAGCTGTTTTTT.

This clonotype was counted ten times or more. The chain couples TRBV7-9 to TRBJ2-5; D might be TRBD1 or TRBD2, each matching 5 bases. Trimming cost V 8 bases and J 4 bases, with 5 bases left between them. This CDR3 spans 10 amino acids. Per the germline V gene, CDR1 is SEHNR and CDR2 is FQNEAQ (reference sequence). The CDR3 loop reads CASGGETQYF. For the CDR3, the DNA is TGTGCCAGCGGGGGAGAGACCCAGTACTTC.

In its sample, this clonotype was seen a few times. The chain has TRBV7-9 and TRBJ1-2; TRBD1 aligns across 8 bases. Germline V lookup: CDR1 SEHNR, CDR2 FQNEAQ (reference sequence). The CDR3 contains 15 residues. V lost 5 bases to trimming and J lost 4 bases; unmatched junction nucleotides: 9. As DNA, the CDR3 is TGTGCCAGCAGCGACCGGGACAGGCCTTTCTATGGCTACACCTTC. Its translation: CASSDRDRPFYGYTF.

The sample holds a few counts of this clonotype. This chain connects TRBV5-5 to TRBJ2-5; 8 nucleotides align to TRBD1. CDR3 length equals 15 residues. Trimming cost V 2 bases and J 1 base; bases outside gene matches: 4. CDR1 is SGHKS and CDR2 is YYEKEE in the germline V gene (reference sequence). The CDR3 spells CASSLSTGAQETQYF. The CDR3 DNA is TGTGCCAGCAGCTTATCGACAGGGGCCCAAGAGACCCAGTACTTC. The full variable domain, completed using reference TRBV5-5 and TRBJ2-5, is DAGVTQSPTHLIKTRGQQVTLRCSPISGHKSVSWYQQVLGQGPQFIFQYYEKEERGRGNFPDRFSARQFPNYSSELNVNALLLGDSALYLCASSLSTGAQETQYFGPGTRLLVL.

The chain joins TRBV6-6 to TRBJ2-3, with D hard to call. The CDR3 contains 13 residues. The V and J ends lost 2 bases and 5 bases respectively, with 8 bases between them. The germline CDR1 and CDR2 sequences are MNHNY and SVGAGI (reference sequence). The CDR3 region is CASSYPLEDTQYF. The DNA of the CDR3 is TGTGCCAGCAGTTACCCCCTAGAAGATACGCAGTATTTT.

The chain links TRBV15 to TRBJ2-3; D remains unclear. The CDR3 extends over 17 amino acids. Trimming took 2 bases from V and 0 from J, leaving 15 bases between them. Germline V gene lookup returns CDR1 LNHNV and CDR2 YYDKDF (reference sequence). This CDR3 is CATSRYGEARSTDTQYF. The CDR3 region has the DNA TGTGCCACCAGCAGATACGGAGAGGCGAGAAGCACAGATACGCAGTATTTT.

This chain uses TRBV18 with TRBJ2-6, with TRBD1 matching over 9 bases. V trimming: 5 bases; J trimming: 2 bases; junction bases outside the gene matches: 13. The length of the CDR3 is 19 residues. Germline loops: CDR1 KGHSH, CDR2 LQKENI. DNA of the CDR3: TGTGCCAGCTCAGTAAGGGGTACAGGGGGCAACCCTGGGGCCAACGTCCTGACTTTC. Amino acid sequence: CASSVRGTGGNPGANVLTF. Full variable domain (rest looked up from reference TRBV18 and TRBJ2-6): NAGVMQNPRHLVRRRGQEARLRCSPMKGHSHVYWYRQLPEEGLKFMVYLQKENIIDESGMPKERFSAEFPKEGPSILRIQQVVRGDSAAYFCASSVRGTGGNPGANVLTFGAGSRLTVL.

The chain is built from TRBV2 and TRBJ1-2, with 9 bases aligning to TRBD1. Germline CDR1 reads SNHLY; CDR2 reads FYNNEI. The CDR3 covers 13 residues. The ends lost 7 bases at V and 8 bases at J; junction bases unmatched: 8. The CDR3 protein is CASNVQGAGGYTF. The CDR3 DNA reads TGTGCCAGCAACGTACAGGGGGCGGGAGGCTACACCTTC.

The CDR3 DNA follows: TGTGCCAGCAGTTTACGGGGAGGGCCCCAGCATTTT. It codes for CASSLRGGPQHF. This sequence joins TRBV7-2 and TRBJ1-5; no reliable D call. Per the germline V gene, CDR1 is SGHTA and CDR2 is FQGNSA. The CDR3 extends over 12 amino acids. The germline V and J ends were trimmed by 6 bases and 9 bases, with 12 bases remaining between them.

In this sample, this clonotype turned up a few times. The chain combines TRBV4-1 with TRBJ1-1; no definite D call. The CDR3 contains 14 residues. V lost 0 bases, J lost 2 bases, and 7 bases lay in between. Germline assignment: CDR1 MGHRA and CDR2 YSYEKL. CDR3 in DNA: TGCGCCAGCAGCCAAGAGGAGGGAAACACTGAAGCTTTCTTT. Translating it yields CASSQEEGNTEAFF.

The chain links TRBV3-1 to TRBJ2-5; D not resolved. Germline lookup yields CDR1 LGHDT and CDR2 YNNKEL (reference sequence). V gave up 5 bases and J gave up 1 base, with 11 bases separating them. The CDR3 has 14 amino acids. CDR3 nucleotide sequence: TGTGCCAGCAGCTTCTTCGGCCCCCAAGAGACCCAGTACTTC. It codes for CASSFFGPQETQYF.

V usage is TRBV7-2 and J usage is TRBJ2-5, with D tentatively TRBD2 (5 bases). Per germline, CDR1 SGHTA and CDR2 FQGNSA. The V end was cut by 3 bases, the J end by 5 bases, with 10 bases between. The CDR3 is made up of 13 amino acids. CDR3 residues: CASSLRGLETQYF. The DNA for the CDR3 is TGTGCCAGCAGCTTGAGAGGGTTGGAGACCCAGTACTTC.

This clonotype came up a few times. The chain employs TRBV6-2 or TRBV6-3 and TRBJ2-1, with 8 bases fitting TRBD2. CDR1 MNHEY and CDR2 SVGEGT come from the germline V gene. Trimming at V came to 0 bases and at J to 7 bases, leaving 11 bases not matched to a gene. CDR3 size: 17 residues. CDR3 sequence reads: CASSYSSLLTSGNEQFF. The DNA for the CDR3 is TGTGCCAGCAGTTACTCTTCTCTCCTTACTAGCGGTAATGAGCAGTTCTTC.

This chain connects TRBV4-1 to TRBJ1-1, with a tentative D call TRBD1 (5 bases). There are 15 residues in the CDR3. Trimming shortened V by 0 bases and J by 6 bases, and 14 bases separated the two germline ends. The V gene's germline CDR1 is MGHRA and CDR2 YSYEKL. The CDR3 DNA is TGCGCCAGCAGCCAAGAGCAAAGGGGAGTGGCTGAAGCTTTCTTT. It yields the protein CASSQEQRGVAEAFF.

The chain links TRBV12-3 or TRBV12-4 to TRBJ2-7; D is undetermined. There are 11 residues in the CDR3. V lost 5 bases and J lost 3, with 5 bases in between. Here the CDR3 reads CASSTIYEQYF. As DNA, the CDR3 is TGTGCCAGCAGTACGATCTACGAGCAGTACTTC.

This clonotype was observed a handful of times. V is TRBV11-2 and J is TRBJ1-1; D is unclear. CDR1 and CDR2 (germline): SGHAT, FQNNGV. V lost 1 base and J 8 bases, leaving 17 bases between the germline ends. CDR3 size: 15 residues. The CDR3 loop is CASSLVVQVGREAFF. CDR3 coding DNA: TGTGCCAGCAGCTTAGTCGTCCAGGTGGGCAGGGAAGCTTTCTTT. The entire variable domain, with the rest obtained from reference TRBV11-2 and TRBJ1-1, is as follows: EAGVAQSPRYKIIEKRQSVAFWCNPISGHATLYWYQQILGQGPKLLIQFQNNGVVDDSQLPKDRFSAERLKGVDSTLKIQPAKLEDSAVYLCASSLVVQVGREAFFGQGTRLTVV.

There are a few counts of this clonotype. The rearrangement joins TRBV20-1 to TRBJ2-2; TRBD2 agrees at 9 bases. This CDR3 contains 16 residues. Germline lookup yields CDR1 DFQATT and CDR2 SNEGSKA (reference sequence). Trimming cost V 3 bases and J 2 bases; bases outside gene matches: 7. CDR3 in DNA: TGCAGTGCTAGGGGGGCTAGCGGGGAAAACACCGGGGAGCTGTTTTTT. Its translation: CSARGASGENTGELFF.

The chain employs TRBV20-1 and TRBJ2-3; TRBD1 aligns across 9 bases. The V gene's germline CDR1 is DFQATT and CDR2 SNEGSKA (reference sequence). Trimming took 6 bases from V and 2 from J; bases not matched to a gene: 6. CDR3 length: 14 amino acids. As DNA, the CDR3 is TGCAGTGCCCCGACAGGGGGGAACACAGATACGCAGTATTTT. This sequence encodes CSAPTGGNTDTQYF.

This sequence joins TRBV5-1 and TRBJ2-5; D is possibly TRBD2 (6 bases). In germline, CDR1 is SGHRS, CDR2 YFSETQ. Trimming took off 2 bases at V and 3 bases at J, with 8 bases between the two ends. The CDR3 totals 13 residues. The CDR3 region has the DNA TGCGCCAGCAGCTTATTAGCGGAAGAGACCCAGTACTTC. It is translated as CASSLLAEETQYF. The full variable domain, in which reference TRBV5-1 and TRBJ2-5 provide the parts outside the CDR3, is KAGVTQTPRYLIKTRGQQVTLSCSPISGHRSVSWYQQTPGQGLQFLFEYFSETQRNKGNFPGRFSGRQFSNSRSEMNVSTLELGDSALYLCASSLLAEETQYFGPGTRLLVL.

Ten or more counts support this clonotype. The gene calls are TRBV20-1 and TRBJ2-7; weak D call: TRBD1 (7 bases). The CDR3 runs to 14 residues. Germline CDR1 reads DFQATT; CDR2 reads SNEGSKA (reference sequence). V gave up 0 bases and J gave up 3 bases, with 12 bases separating them. CDR3 in DNA: TGCAGTGCTAGAGATGGCCAGGGGGGCTACGAGCAGTACTTC. As protein: CSARDGQGGYEQYF.